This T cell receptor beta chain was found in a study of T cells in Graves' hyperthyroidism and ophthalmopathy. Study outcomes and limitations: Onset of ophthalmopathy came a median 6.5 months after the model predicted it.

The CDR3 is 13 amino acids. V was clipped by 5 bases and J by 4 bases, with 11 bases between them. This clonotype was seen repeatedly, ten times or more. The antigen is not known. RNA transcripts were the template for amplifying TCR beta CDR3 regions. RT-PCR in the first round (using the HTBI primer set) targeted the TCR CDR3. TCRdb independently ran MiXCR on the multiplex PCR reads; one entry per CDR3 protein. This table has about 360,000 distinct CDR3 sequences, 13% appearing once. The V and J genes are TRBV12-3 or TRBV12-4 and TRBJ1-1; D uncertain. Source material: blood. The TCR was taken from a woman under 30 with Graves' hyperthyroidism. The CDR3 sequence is CASSKFQATEAFF. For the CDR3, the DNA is TGTGCCAGCAGTAAATTTCAGGCCACTGAAGCTTTCTTT.